These 14 T cell receptor beta chains share one sample of origin, sequenced in a study of T cells in Graves' hyperthyroidism and ophthalmopathy. Amplified TCR beta CDR3 regions came from RNA transcripts. Carried out on the TCR CDR3, a first-round RT-PCR used the HTBI primer set. Each CDR3 protein is one row after TCRdb ran MiXCR on the multiplex PCR reads. The sample contains fewer than 25,000 distinct CDR3 sequences, less than 65% of which appear only once. Sequencing was done on a sample of blood. All receptors come from a woman aged 40 to 50 with Graves' hyperthyroidism that later progressed to Graves' ophthalmopathy.

V and J are TRBV20-1 and TRBJ2-1; D uncertain. The CDR3 contains 11 residues. The germline V gene encodes CDR1 DFQATT and CDR2 SNEGSKA (reference sequence). V gave up 0 bases and J gave up 6 bases, with 3 bases separating them. CDR3 bases: TGCAGTGCTAGAGATGGCAATGAGCAGTTCTTC. Protein sequence: CSARDGNEQFF.

Notes on this clonotype: The CDR3 carries no conserved terminal phenylalanine or tryptophan, so it likely arises from a read error. The DNA is omitted, as the CDR3 cannot be located on it reliably, and the CDR3 follows TCRdb's listing. This sequence joins TRBV6-5 and TRBJ1-6. CDR1 is MNHEY, CDR2 SVGAGI, per germline. The CDR3 contains 8 residues when both ends are counted. The CDR3 region is CASSSPTP.

This clonotype was detected only a few times. This chain links TRBV5-5 with TRBJ1-1, with D possibly matching TRBD1 (6 bases). V was shortened by 4 bases and J by 2 bases, with 12 bases between the two germline ends. CDR3 length equals 14 residues. Germline V gives CDR1 SGHKS, CDR2 YYEKEE (reference sequence). The CDR3 reads CASSRQVINTEAFF. DNA of the CDR3: TGTGCCAGCAGCCGACAGGTTATAAACACTGAAGCTTTCTTT.

Note on this clonotype: The germline gene is not matched at one end of the junction; a read error may be the cause. The CDR3, as DNA: TGCAGTGCTGATACCGGGACCCCAAATCGCCCCGACTTC. It translates to CSADTGTPNRPDF. The rearrangement links TRBV20-1 to TRBJ1-2; TRBD1 is a possible D gene (5 bases). The CDR3 runs 13 residues. Germline V gene data show CDR1 as DFQATT and CDR2 as SNEGSKA (reference sequence).

This clonotype was recorded at least ten times. As DNA, the CDR3 is TGTGCCAGCAGCCAACTTGGCGCGGTCACTGAAGCTTTCTTT. It encodes CASSQLGAVTEAFF. The V call is TRBV12-3 or TRBV12-4, the J call TRBJ1-1; D is unclear. The CDR3 length is 14 residues. The V gene lost 6 bases and the J gene lost 4 bases, with 15 bases spanning the gap.

On this clonotype: Its ends do not fully match the called genes, so a read error is possible. This chain joins TRBV24-1 and TRBJ2-5, with D hard to call. Germline CDR1 is KGHDR and CDR2 is SFDVKD. The CDR3 totals 14 residues. The CDR3 here is CAASSGGHQETQYF. The CDR3 DNA is TGTGCCGCCAGTTCAGGCGGTCACCAAGAGACCCAGTACTTC.

This clonotype was picked up one time. The germline gene is not matched at one end of the junction; a read error may be the cause. The chain joins TRBV4-1 to TRBJ2-6; the D gene is possibly TRBD1 (5 bases). Germline lookup yields CDR1 MGHRA and CDR2 YSYEKL. The CDR3 length is 15 residues. DNA for the CDR3: TGCGCCAGCAGCCCCCCCTACCCTGGGGCCAACGCCCTGACTTTC. Its translation is CASSPPYPGANALTF.

This chain connects TRBV12-3 or TRBV12-4 to TRBJ1-2, with D uncertain. Trimming stripped 2 bases from V and 6 bases from J, with 13 bases between. This CDR3 spans 14 amino acids. The CDR3 sequence: CASSLCQWADGYTF. The CDR3 coding sequence is TGTGCCAGCAGTTTATGTCAGTGGGCCGATGGCTACACCTTC.

This clonotype was counted a few times. This CDR3 is CSVEVFGLGHEQYF. CDR3 DNA: TGCAGCGTTGAAGTTTTTGGACTAGGACACGAGCAGTACTTC. The chain carries TRBV29-1 and TRBJ2-7, with TRBD2 matching 7 bases. Unmatched junction bases numbered 8, after V lost 1 base and J lost 5 bases. Germline CDR1 reads SQVTM; CDR2 reads ANQGSEA. The CDR3 spans 14 residues.

A word on this clonotype: The germline gene is not matched at one end of the junction; a read error may be the cause. The rearrangement uses TRBV6-4 and TRBJ1-4, with a weak D call TRBD1 (5 bases). The CDR3 covers 13 residues. Germline loops: CDR1 MRHNA, CDR2 SNTAGT. The CDR3 region has the DNA TGTGCCAGCAGGGGGCAGGTACACCGGGGAGCTGTTTTT. It is translated as CASRGQVHRGAVF.

In this sample, this clonotype is medium-sized. The V call is TRBV25-1, the J call TRBJ1-1; weak D call: TRBD1 (6 bases). Per germline, CDR1 MGHDK and CDR2 SYGVNS. The CDR3 extends over 12 amino acids. V dropped 5 bases and J dropped 8 bases, with 12 bases sitting between them. CDR3 sequence (DNA): TGTGCCAGCAGTCCAGACAGGCTCGAAGCTTTCTTT. Encoded protein: CASSPDRLEAFF.

J is TRBJ2-7 and V is TRBV30; TRBD1 is a possible D gene (5 bases). The CDR3 loop spans 13 amino acids. CDR1 and CDR2 (germline): GTSNPN, SVGIG (reference sequence). Trimming stripped 4 bases from V and 2 bases from J, with 12 bases between. CDR3 DNA: TGTGCCTGGACACAGGCGAACGCCTACGAGCAGTACTTC. This gives the protein CAWTQANAYEQYF.

A few counts support this clonotype. This chain uses TRBV15 with TRBJ1-1; D ambiguous. This CDR3 spans 13 amino acids. Trimming stripped 7 bases from V and 7 bases from J, with 16 bases between. Germline CDR1 LNHNV, CDR2 YYDKDF (reference sequence). DNA for the CDR3: TGTGCCACCACCCACGGGCAGCCAAATGAAGCTTTCTTT. It specifies CATTHGQPNEAFF.

By sample share, this clonotype is medium-sized (0.01 to 0.1%). This chain links TRBV7-9 with TRBJ2-1, with D unresolved. The CDR3 is made up of 10 amino acids. Germline loops: CDR1 SEHNR, CDR2 FQNEAQ (reference sequence). V was shortened by 1 base and J by 8 bases, with 0 bases between the two germline ends. The CDR3 reads CASSLDEQFF. The CDR3, as DNA: TGTGCCAGCAGCTTAGATGAGCAGTTCTTC.